The 32 T cell receptor beta chains below all came from one sample that was sequenced in a study of vaccination and CD4 T cells after COVID-19. Using its own MiXCR run on the PCR reads, TCRdb lists one record per CDR3 protein. The table has roughly 25,000 distinct CDR3 sequences, 45% to 60% seen once. Source: CD4+ T cells from blood, taken before SARS-CoV-2 vaccination. The receptors stem from a human donor who had recovered from COVID-19.

The rearrangement links TRBV20-1 to TRBJ1-2; D is unresolved. Trimming pared 4 bases from V and 4 bases from J, leaving 7 bases between. The CDR3 sequence is 11 residues long. From germline, CDR1 is DFQATT and CDR2 SNEGSKA (reference sequence). CDR3 nucleotides: TGCAGTGCTACAGACGGCTATGGCTACACCTTC. As protein: CSATDGYGYTF.

V and J are TRBV5-1 and TRBJ1-2, with TRBD1 matching 7 bases. Trimming took 3 bases from V and 0 from J; bases not matched to a gene: 5. CDR1 and CDR2 from the germline V gene are SGHRS and YFSETQ. The CDR3 has 15 amino acids. CDR3 DNA sequence: TGCGCCAGCAGCTACGTCGGGACAGCTAACTATGGCTACACCTTC. It translates to CASSYVGTANYGYTF.

V and J are TRBV6-2 or TRBV6-3 and TRBJ2-3, with a weak D call TRBD2 (5 bases). V lost 2 bases and J lost 0, with 9 bases in between. The germline gives CDR1 MNHEY, CDR2 SVGEGT. This CDR3 spans 15 amino acids. The CDR3 coding sequence is TGTGCCAGCAGTTACGGTAGCGATAGCACAGATACGCAGTATTTT. This encodes CASSYGSDSTDTQYF.

The gene calls are TRBV19 and TRBJ2-5, with no clear D. The germline V gene has CDR1 LNHDA and CDR2 SQIVND (reference sequence). CDR3 length: 14 amino acids. The germline V and J ends were trimmed by 6 bases and 5 bases, with 16 bases remaining between them. The CDR3 DNA sequence: TGTGCCAGTAGCAGCCGCTTAGCCACCGAGACCCAGTACTTC. Translated, it gives CASSSRLATETQYF.

The chain recombines TRBV10-3 with TRBJ2-3; D might be TRBD1 (5 bases). V was clipped by 3 bases and J by 4 bases, with 14 bases between them. Germline CDR1 ENHRY, CDR2 SYGVKD. The CDR3 contains 15 residues. DNA for the CDR3: TGTGCCATCAGTGACTCTGACAGTTTGGCAGATACGCAGTATTTT. It translates to CAISDSDSLADTQYF.

The V and J genes are TRBV28 and TRBJ1-3; D is possibly TRBD1 (5 bases). The CDR3 runs to 14 residues. CDR1 and CDR2 from the germline V gene are MDHEN and SYDVKM. With 5 bases removed from V and 0 bases from J, the gap between germline ends came to 8 bases. The CDR3 loop reads CASSRGSSGNTIYF. DNA for the CDR3: TGTGCCAGCAGTCGGGGCAGCTCTGGAAACACCATATATTTT.

The chain recombines TRBV20-1 with TRBJ2-7; 12 nucleotides line up with TRBD2. V dropped 5 bases and J dropped 3; count of bases not matched to a gene: 5. This CDR3 has 14 amino acids. Germline lookup yields CDR1 DFQATT and CDR2 SNEGSKA (reference sequence). The CDR3 region is CSAAPLAGGYEQYF. The CDR3 nucleotides are TGCAGTGCTGCTCCACTAGCGGGGGGCTACGAGCAGTACTTC.

This clonotype was observed a handful of times. The chain joins TRBV7-2 to TRBJ1-2, with a possible D match to TRBD1 (5 bases). Germline assignment: CDR1 SGHTA and CDR2 FQGNSA. CDR3 length: 13 amino acids. The V gene lost 0 bases and the J gene lost 7 bases, with 9 bases spanning the gap. The CDR3 nucleotides are TGTGCCAGCAGCTTAGCCCAGGGAGGTGGCTACACCTTC. Translating gives CASSLAQGGGYTF.

The gene calls are TRBV29-1 and TRBJ2-1; D may match TRBD1 or TRBD2 (5 bases each). This CDR3 is 18 amino acids long. CDR1 is SQVTM, CDR2 ANQGSEA, per germline. V was clipped by 4 bases and J by 5 bases, with 27 bases between them. The CDR3 nucleotides are TGCAGCGTTGCCATCACCCTGGCGAATTGGGGGACCGACAATGAGCAGTTCTTC. Translated, it gives CSVAITLANWGTDNEQFF.

The chain has TRBV6-1 and TRBJ1-2; a possible D gene is TRBD1 (5 bases). Germline assignment: CDR1 MNHNS and CDR2 SASEGT. Between the trimmed V and J ends, which lost 7 bases and 1 base, there was a span of 10 bases. The CDR3 runs to 13 residues. The CDR3 DNA sequence: TGTGCCAGCAAAGGGACGAATAACTATGGCTACACCTTC. Its translation: CASKGTNNYGYTF.

The chain combines TRBV6-2 or TRBV6-3 with TRBJ2-1, with D perhaps given as TRBD1 or TRBD2 (6 bases each). The CDR3 has 11 amino acids. The V gene's germline CDR1 is MNHEY and CDR2 SVGEGT. V was trimmed by 4 bases and J by 13 bases, leaving 11 bases between them. The CDR3 region is CASSSAGQQFF. The CDR3 nucleotides read TGTGCCAGCAGTTCTGCGGGACAACAGTTCTTC.

This chain links TRBV10-3 with TRBJ1-5; no definite D call. Looked up from germline, CDR1 is ENHRY and CDR2 is SYGVKD. The CDR3 spans 17 residues. The CDR3 nucleotides are TGTGACGTCCTCGAGAGGGCCTTAGAAAGCGGCAATCAGCCCCAGCATTTT. Amino acids: CDVLERALESGNQPQHF.

This chain joins TRBV6-2 or TRBV6-3 and TRBJ1-4, with TRBD1 matching over 8 bases. The J segment lost 3 bases and the V segment lost 2 bases, leaving 2 bases of the junction unmatched. This CDR3 contains 15 residues. Germline V gene data show CDR1 as MNHEY and CDR2 as SVGEGT. The chain's CDR3 is CASSYRDRPNEKLFF. CDR3 DNA sequence: TGTGCCAGCAGTTACCGGGACAGGCCTAATGAAAAACTGTTTTTT.

This clonotype was seen a few times. This chain joins TRBV28 and TRBJ1-6; 11 positions match TRBD1. The junction had 4 bases not matched to a gene; V was cut back by 5 bases and J by 7 bases. Germline V gives CDR1 MDHEN, CDR2 SYDVKM. The CDR3 runs 15 residues. The DNA of the CDR3 is TGTGCCAGCAGTCGGACAGGGGGCCGAAATTCACCCCTCCACTTT. Its protein is CASSRTGGRNSPLHF.

The gene calls are TRBV25-1 and TRBJ2-5; 7 nucleotides match TRBD2. The V gene end was trimmed by 3 bases and the J gene end by 2 bases; junction bases not matched to a gene: 6. Germline CDR1 is MGHDK and CDR2 is SYGVNS. The length of the CDR3 is 15 residues. The DNA of the CDR3 is TGTGCCAGCAGTGATGGACTAGTCAGGCAAGAGACCCAGTACTTC. Its protein is CASSDGLVRQETQYF.

There are a few counts of this clonotype. This rearrangement joins TRBV20-1 to TRBJ2-3; D perhaps matches TRBD2 (5 bases). CDR1 and CDR2 (germline): DFQATT, SNEGSKA (reference sequence). The CDR3 covers 15 residues. V lost 5 bases and J 0 bases, leaving 15 bases between the germline ends. CDR3 coding DNA: TGCAGTGCTCAGAGGCCTAGCAGTAGCACAGATACGCAGTATTTT. This encodes CSAQRPSSSTDTQYF.

The gene calls are TRBV19 and TRBJ2-7; perhaps TRBD1 as D (5 bases). CDR1 and CDR2 (germline): LNHDA, SQIVND (reference sequence). The germline V and J ends were trimmed by 3 bases and 0 bases, with 6 bases remaining between them. This CDR3 has 13 amino acids. The DNA of the CDR3 is TGTGCCAGTAGTATCGACAGCTCCTACGAGCAGTACTTC. Translated: CASSIDSSYEQYF.

This sequence joins TRBV6-2 or TRBV6-3 and TRBJ2-7; D perhaps matches TRBD1 (5 bases). V shed 4 bases and J shed 6 bases, with 13 bases lying between them. Germline CDR1 MNHEY, CDR2 SVGEGT. There are 13 residues in the CDR3. The CDR3 is CASSSRPQGEQYF. The CDR3 DNA sequence: TGTGCCAGCAGTTCGAGGCCCCAGGGCGAGCAGTACTTC.

A few counts support this clonotype. The chain employs TRBV19 and TRBJ1-5; no clear D. The V and J ends lost 7 bases and 4 bases respectively, with 11 bases between them. The germline V gene has CDR1 LNHDA and CDR2 SQIVND (reference sequence). The CDR3 runs 13 residues. The CDR3 bases are TGTGCCAGTAAGGCACAAGATAATCAGCCCCAGCATTTT. It specifies CASKAQDNQPQHF.

This clonotype was seen more than once but under ten times. The V gene is TRBV7-8, the J gene TRBJ2-7; D remains unclear. With 1 base removed from V and 5 bases from J, the gap between germline ends came to 12 bases. The CDR3 extends over 14 amino acids. Germline values: CDR1 SGHVS, CDR2 FQNEAQ. The CDR3 here is CASSLGIQGNEQYF. CDR3 nucleotide sequence: TGTGCCAGCAGCTTAGGGATCCAAGGGAACGAGCAGTACTTC.

The rearrangement uses TRBV28 and TRBJ1-6; 9 nucleotides align to TRBD1. Unmatched junction bases numbered 4, after V lost 4 bases and J lost 6 bases. The V gene's germline CDR1 is MDHEN and CDR2 SYDVKM. The CDR3 sequence is 15 residues long. CDR3 nucleotides: TGTGCCAGCAGTTCCCTGACAGGGGGTAATTCACCCCTCCACTTT. Its protein is CASSSLTGGNSPLHF.

V and J are TRBV6-1 and TRBJ1-4; D is undetermined. Germline lookup yields CDR1 MNHNS and CDR2 SASEGT. V lost 7 bases and J lost 8, with 14 bases in between. CDR3 length equals 13 residues. CDR3 sequence: CASNSGLGEKLFF. CDR3 DNA: TGTGCCAGCAATAGCGGTCTCGGGGAAAAACTGTTTTTT.

This chain uses TRBV27 with TRBJ1-3, with a tentative D call TRBD1 (5 bases). CDR3 size: 16 residues. Trimming stripped 5 bases from V and 0 bases from J, with 14 bases between. Looked up from germline, CDR1 is MNHEY and CDR2 is SMNVEV (reference sequence). As DNA, the CDR3 is TGTGCCAGCAGTGCCTCCAGGGTATTCTCTGGAAACACCATATATTTT. Translation: CASSASRVFSGNTIYF.

The gene calls are TRBV20-1 and TRBJ2-3; perhaps TRBD2 as D (5 bases). With 2 bases removed from V and 6 bases from J, the gap between germline ends came to 12 bases. In germline, CDR1 is DFQATT, CDR2 SNEGSKA (reference sequence). This CDR3 has 13 residues. Here the CDR3 DNA reads TGCAGTGCTAGACCCTTCGGGGATGATACGCAGTATTTT. Its protein product is CSARPFGDDTQYF.

The rearrangement links TRBV6-1 to TRBJ2-7, with D possibly being TRBD1 (6 bases). V was trimmed by 6 bases and J by 3 bases, leaving 21 bases between them. The CDR3 runs 16 residues. The V gene's germline CDR1 is MNHNS and CDR2 SASEGT. In DNA form, the CDR3 reads TGTGCCAGCAGAGAACCGACAGGTCTCGTGAACTACGAGCAGTACTTC. It is translated as CASREPTGLVNYEQYF.

The gene calls are TRBV2 and TRBJ1-2; tentative D call: TRBD1 (5 bases). The V gene's germline CDR1 is SNHLY and CDR2 FYNNEI. The CDR3 sequence is 13 residues long. Trimming shortened V by 7 bases and J by 4 bases, and 13 bases separated the two germline ends. In DNA, the CDR3 is TGTGCCAGCACAACGGGGCGTTTCTATGGCTACACCTTC. This encodes CASTTGRFYGYTF.

V gene TRBV2 combines with J gene TRBJ1-2; TRBD1 matches at 9 bases. The length of the CDR3 is 16 residues. The germline V gene encodes CDR1 SNHLY and CDR2 FYNNEI. The trim removed 0 bases at V and 7 bases at J, leaving 9 bases unmatched. In nucleotides, the CDR3 is TGTGCCAGCAGTGAAGCATTATCCGGGACAGGGTTTGGCTACACCTTC. It codes for CASSEALSGTGFGYTF. The whole variable domain, remainder taken from reference TRBV2 and TRBJ1-2, is EPEVTQTPSHQVTQMGQEVILRCVPISNHLYFYWYRQILGQKVEFLVSFYNNEISEKSEIFDDQFSVERPDGSNFTLKIRSTKLEDSAMYFCASSEALSGTGFGYTFGSGTRLTVV.

J is TRBJ1-1 and V is TRBV12-3 or TRBV12-4; 9 bases agree with TRBD1. With 3 bases clipped from V and 3 bases from J, the junction kept 8 bases outside the gene matches. The CDR3 runs to 16 residues. The CDR3 is CASSFTPRTGDTEAFF. Written as DNA, the CDR3 is TGTGCCAGCAGTTTTACCCCCAGGACAGGGGACACTGAAGCTTTCTTT.

This clonotype has more than one count but fewer than ten. V usage is TRBV28 and J usage is TRBJ2-1; 10 nucleotides agree with TRBD2. From germline, CDR1 is MDHEN and CDR2 SYDVKM. V lost 5 bases to trimming and J lost 10 bases; unmatched junction nucleotides: 17. CDR3 length equals 17 residues. The CDR3 coding sequence is TGTGCCAGCAGTCACCTGGGTGGAACTAGCGGGAATCGCGAGCAGTTCTTC. This encodes CASSHLGGTSGNREQFF.

This sequence joins TRBV4-2 and TRBJ2-3; no reliable D call. The CDR3 loop spans 15 amino acids. CDR1 is LGHNA, CDR2 YNFKEQ, per germline. V gave up 0 bases and J gave up 2 bases, with 9 bases separating them. The CDR3 coding sequence is TGTGCCAGCAGCCAAGACGGAAGCAACACAGATACGCAGTATTTT. Translating it yields CASSQDGSNTDTQYF.

The chain carries TRBV20-1 and TRBJ2-3, with TRBD2 as a possible D gene (6 bases). There are 14 residues in the CDR3. Germline V gene sequence: CDR1 DFQATT, CDR2 SNEGSKA (reference sequence). V lost 3 bases, J lost 5 bases, and 15 bases lay in between. Written as DNA, the CDR3 is TGCAGTGCTAGTACACCGGGAGCTGTAGATACGCAGTATTTT. Translation: CSASTPGAVDTQYF.

J is TRBJ2-3 and V is TRBV7-8; D may be TRBD2 (6 bases). This CDR3 region has 17 residues. In germline, CDR1 is SGHVS, CDR2 FQNEAQ. V dropped 1 base and J dropped 1 base, with 15 bases sitting between them. Here the CDR3 DNA reads TGTGCCAGCAGCTTAGGGTGGGGGGAGGAACGCACAGATACGCAGTATTTT. The encoded protein is CASSLGWGEERTDTQYF.